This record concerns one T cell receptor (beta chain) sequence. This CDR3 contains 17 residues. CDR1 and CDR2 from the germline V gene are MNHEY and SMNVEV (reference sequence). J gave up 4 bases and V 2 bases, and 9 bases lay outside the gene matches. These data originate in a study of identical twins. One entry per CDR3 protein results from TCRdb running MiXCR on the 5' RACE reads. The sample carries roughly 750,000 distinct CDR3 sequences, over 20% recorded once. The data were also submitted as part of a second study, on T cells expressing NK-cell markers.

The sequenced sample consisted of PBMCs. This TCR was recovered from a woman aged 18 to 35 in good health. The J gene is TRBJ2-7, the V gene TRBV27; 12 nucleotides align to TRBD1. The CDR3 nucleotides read TGTGCCAGCAGTTTAAGACGGGGGACAGGGGGCGGGTACGAGCAGTACTTC. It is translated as CASSLRRGTGGGYEQYF.